The rows below give T cell receptor beta chains drawn from one sample of a study of cytomegalovirus exposure and HLA in healthy donors. TCRdb keeps only in-frame clones here, not all; method: immunoSEQ multiplex PCR. The sample has approximately 140,000 clones; around 80% are singletons. The sample comprised PBMCs. These receptors were obtained from a woman aged 35 to 49 in good health and CMV-seronegative. Both conserved end residues are part of each CDR3. Fields, in order: V gene, clone size, D gene, J gene, CDR3 DNA, CDR3 protein. A D gene is named only where the DNA matches it firmly. Not all rows give a size; the values are once, few, many and, for expanded clones, a class.

>TRBV6-5|few|.|TRBJ2-7
TGTGCCACCAATCGGGATAACGGGGTTTACGAGCAGTACTTC
CATNRDNGVYEQYF
>TRBV7-3|.|TRBD2|TRBJ2-1
TGTGCCAGCAGCTTAAGGACTAGCGGGATCAATGAGCAGTTCTTC
CASSLRTSGINEQFF
>TRBV9|few|.|TRBJ1-2
TGTGCCAGCACCGCACAGGCAATTTTCTATGGCTACACCTTC
CASTAQAIFYGYTF
>TRBV7-6|.|TRBD2|TRBJ2-3
TGTGCCAGCAGCCTAGCGGTAGGGAGAGATACGCAGTATTTT
CASSLAVGRDTQYF
>TRBV4-3|.|.|TRBJ2-3
TGCGCCAGCAGCCAGAAGGTACCGGGACTTACTTTTAGTGATACGCAGTATTTT
CASSQKVPGLTFSDTQYF
>TRBV7-9|.|.|TRBJ2-3
TGTGCCAGCAGCTCAAACGGGGACAAGCCCACAGATACGCAGTATTTT
CASSSNGDKPTDTQYF
>TRBV28|.|TRBD1|TRBJ1-2
TGTGCCGCAGAGGGGGCCGTAGGCTATGGCTACACCTTC
CAAEGAVGYGYTF
>TRBV7-3|.|TRBD2|TRBJ2-7
TGTGCCAGCAGTCCCGGGGGGGACTACGAGCAGTACTTC
CASSPGGDYEQYF
>TRBV7-2|.|TRBD2|TRBJ2-7
TGTGCCAGCAGCTCTGGACTAGCGGTGAACTACGAGCAGTACTTC
CASSSGLAVNYEQYF
>TRBV7-8|.|TRBD1|TRBJ1-2
TGTGCCAGCAGACTGACAGGGGGCTATGGCTACACCTTC
CASRLTGGYGYTF
>TRBV9|.|TRBD2|TRBJ2-1
TGTGCCAGCAGCGTAGGCGGGGGAGCGGGACTTCTACGCAATGAGCAGTTCTTC
CASSVGGGAGLLRNEQFF
>TRBV27|.|TRBD2|TRBJ2-2
TGTGCCAGCGGTAGCTTAGCGGGGCCCACCGGGGAGCTGTTTTTT
CASGSLAGPTGELFF
>TRBV15|.|TRBD1|TRBJ1-2
TGTGCCACCAGCAGTCGAAAAGGACAGGGGGCTGGTGGCTACACCTTC
CATSSRKGQGAGGYTF
>TRBV6-6|.|TRBD2|TRBJ2-1
TGTGCCAGCACTAGCGGGATCGGTGAGCAGTTCTTC
CASTSGIGEQFF
>TRBV6-1|once|.|TRBJ2-4
TGTGCCAGCAGCACAGTCATTCAGTACTTC
CASSTVIQYF
>TRBV6-6|.|.|TRBJ1-2
TGTGCCACCAAAAACCCGGGCCAGGGTGCGTATGGCTACACCTTC
CATKNPGQGAYGYTF
>TRBV7-9|.|.|TRBJ2-2
TGTGCCAGCAGCCGGGACTCCTACACCGGGGAGCTGTTTTTT
CASSRDSYTGELFF
>TRBV30|.|TRBD1|TRBJ2-3
TGTGCCTGTCACACGGGACAGGGAAGCTCAGATACGCAGTATTTT
CACHTGQGSSDTQYF
>TRBV28|once|.|TRBJ2-3
TGTGCCAGCAGTTTAAGAGGGGGAAGCACAGATACGCAGTATTTT
CASSLRGGSTDTQYF
>TRBV18|.|TRBD1|TRBJ1-2
TGTGCCAGCTCACTCCCGGGACAGGACTACACCTTC
CASSLPGQDYTF
>TRBV28|.|.|TRBJ2-2
TGTGCCAGCACCCCCCGGTCTGGGGAGCTGTTTTTT
CASTPRSGELFF
>TRBV5-6|.|.|TRBJ1-5
TGTGCCAGCAGCTTGGCAGGTCAGCCCCAGCATTTT
CASSLAGQPQHF
>TRBV15|.|.|TRBJ2-3
TGTGCCACCAGCAGAGATCGGGCAGATACGCAGTATTTT
CATSRDRADTQYF
>TRBV5-1|once|.|TRBJ1-2
TGCGCCAGCAGTCCCCGCGGGGTAATGGGCTACACCTTC
CASSPRGVMGYTF
>TRBV11-2|.|TRBD2|TRBJ2-7
TGTGCCAGCAGCCCCACCCTAGCGGGAGGGCCAGTCGAGCAGTACTTC
CASSPTLAGGPVEQYF
>TRBV19|.|TRBD2|TRBJ2-5
TGTGCCAGTAGTAACCAGCGGGGCCGACAAGAGACCCAGTACTTC
CASSNQRGRQETQYF
>TRBV19|once|TRBD1|TRBJ1-5
TGTGCCAGTGGGGACAGAACGGGACAGCCCCAGCATTTT
CASGDRTGQPQHF
>TRBV2|.|.|TRBJ1-3
TGTGCCAGCAACTACGACAGGTTCTCTGGAAACACCATATATTTT
CASNYDRFSGNTIYF
>TRBV4-2|.|TRBD2|TRBJ2-2
TGTGCCAGCAGCCAAGTTGTAGCGGGAGGGCCTCAGACCGGGGAGCTGTTTTTT
CASSQVVAGGPQTGELFF